One sample yielded the 8 T cell receptor beta chains listed below, sequenced in a study of cytotoxic CD8 clonotypes in ibrutinib-treated CLL. This table comes from immunoSEQ multiplex PCR, and its TCRdb copy is limited to in-frame clones, with some not included. Counted here are around 140,000 clones, roughly 85% occurring once; the ten biggest clones make up around 2.1%. Here the sequenced sample was PBMCs, taken after 24 months of ibrutinib treatment. The receptors derive from a human donor with chronic lymphocytic leukemia.

The chain's CDR3 is CASSLGRGEYNEQFF. DNA of the CDR3: TGTGCCAGCAGCTTAGGGCGGGGGGAATACAATGAGCAGTTCTTC. The J gene is TRBJ2-1, the V gene TRBV11-2, with TRBD2 matching 8 bases. Looked up from germline, CDR1 is SGHAT and CDR2 is FQNNGV. With V trimmed by 1 base and J by 4 bases, 3 bases remained unmatched. The CDR3 has 15 amino acids. Full variable domain (missing parts from reference TRBV11-2 and TRBJ2-1): EAGVAQSPRYKIIEKRQSVAFWCNPISGHATLYWYQQILGQGPKLLIQFQNNGVVDDSQLPKDRFSAERLKGVDSTLKIQPAKLEDSAVYLCASSLGRGEYNEQFFGPGTRLTVL.

The V and J genes are TRBV6-6 and TRBJ2-3, with no clear D. CDR1 is MNHNY and CDR2 is SVGAGI in the germline V gene (reference sequence). Between the trimmed V and J ends, which lost 6 bases and 0 bases, there was a span of 10 bases. The CDR3 has 14 amino acids. CDR3 in DNA: TGTGCCAGCAGACTGGATCCGAGCACAGATACGCAGTATTTT. This codes for CASRLDPSTDTQYF.

The rearrangement joins TRBV18 to TRBJ1-3; D unresolved. The germline V and J ends were trimmed by 3 bases and 0 bases, with 12 bases remaining between them. CDR1 is KGHSH and CDR2 is LQKENI in the germline V gene. The CDR3 totals 16 residues. CDR3 DNA: TGTGCCAGCTCACCTGCTGCGGGAATCTCTGGAAACACCATATATTTT. As protein: CASSPAAGISGNTIYF.

This clone has just a few counts. The chain is built from TRBV7-9 and TRBJ2-2; TRBD1 aligns across 8 bases. Unmatched junction bases numbered 4, after V lost 4 bases and J lost 6 bases. CDR1 is SEHNR and CDR2 is FQNEAQ in the germline V gene (reference sequence). The CDR3 has 14 residues. CDR3 amino acids: CASSWTGSAGELFF. CDR3 in DNA: TGTGCCAGCAGCTGGACAGGGTCGGCCGGGGAGCTGTTTTTT.

This chain joins TRBV11-1 and TRBJ2-5, with D perhaps given as TRBD1 or TRBD2 (6 bases each). Trimming took 2 bases from V and 4 from J, leaving 8 bases between them. Per germline, CDR1 SGHAT and CDR2 FQDESV (reference sequence). This CDR3 contains 13 residues. The CDR3 sequence is CASSLTGAETQYF. The CDR3 nucleotides are TGTGCCAGCAGCTTAACGGGGGCAGAGACCCAGTACTTC.

The chain employs TRBV5-1 and TRBJ2-5; D unclear. The CDR3 is 12 amino acids. Trimming left V 1 base short and J 0 bases short, with 1 base between. Germline CDR1 reads SGHRS; CDR2 reads YFSETQ. DNA for the CDR3: TGCGCCAGCAGCTTGTACCAAGAGACCCAGTACTTC. Its translation is CASSLYQETQYF.

CDR3 sequence reads: CASSPNILGNQPQHF. In DNA form, the CDR3 reads TGTGCCAGCAGTCCTAATATATTGGGCAATCAGCCCCAGCATTTT. The chain carries TRBV27 and TRBJ1-5; the D is unclear. Germline CDR1 reads MNHEY; CDR2 reads SMNVEV (reference sequence). Trimming took 5 bases from V and 2 from J, leaving 13 bases between them. CDR3 length: 15 amino acids.

This clone has a single count. The chain has TRBV5-1 and TRBJ2-1, with TRBD1 matching 7 bases. The CDR3 covers 15 residues. V dropped 4 bases and J dropped 4; count of bases not matched to a gene: 8. Germline V CDR1 and CDR2: SGHRS, YFSETQ. CDR3 amino acids: CASSRDGTAYNEQFF. Written as DNA, the CDR3 is TGCGCCAGCAGCCGAGACGGGACAGCATACAATGAGCAGTTCTTC.